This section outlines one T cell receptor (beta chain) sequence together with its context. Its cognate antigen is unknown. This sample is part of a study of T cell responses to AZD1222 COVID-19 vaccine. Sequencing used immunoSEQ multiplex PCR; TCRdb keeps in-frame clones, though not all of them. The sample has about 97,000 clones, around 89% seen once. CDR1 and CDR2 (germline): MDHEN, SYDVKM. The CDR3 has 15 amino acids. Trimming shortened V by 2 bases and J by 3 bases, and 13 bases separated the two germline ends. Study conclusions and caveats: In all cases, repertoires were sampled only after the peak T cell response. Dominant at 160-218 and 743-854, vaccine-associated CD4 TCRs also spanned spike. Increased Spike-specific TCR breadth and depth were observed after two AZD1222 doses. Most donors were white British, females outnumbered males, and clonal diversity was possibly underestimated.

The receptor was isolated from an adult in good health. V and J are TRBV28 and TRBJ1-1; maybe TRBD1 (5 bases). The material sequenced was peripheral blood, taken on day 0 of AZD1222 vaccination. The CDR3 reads CASSLMGVRDTEAFF. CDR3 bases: TGTGCCAGCAGTTTAATGGGGGTAAGGGACACTGAAGCTTTCTTT.